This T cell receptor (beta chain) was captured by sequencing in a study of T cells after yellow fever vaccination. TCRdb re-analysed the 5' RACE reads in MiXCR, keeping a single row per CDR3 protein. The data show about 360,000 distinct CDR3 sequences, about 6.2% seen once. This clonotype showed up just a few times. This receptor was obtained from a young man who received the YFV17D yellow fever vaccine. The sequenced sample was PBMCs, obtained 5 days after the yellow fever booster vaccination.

CDR3 region: CASSATRYTEAFF. The CDR3 DNA is TGTGCCAGCAGTGCGACTCGCTACACTGAAGCTTTCTTT. V is TRBV12-3 or TRBV12-4 and J is TRBJ1-1; D unclear. V lost 5 bases to trimming and J lost 3 bases, with 10 bases between them. This CDR3 is built from 13 residues.